This T cell receptor beta chain is drawn from a study of cytomegalovirus exposure and HLA in healthy donors. Study-wide results and caveats: The study listed under 200 cytomegalovirus-associated TCR beta chains.

In the case of this clone: Its antigen is unidentified.

Repertoires were generated with immunoSEQ multiplex PCR, while TCRdb's copy carries only in-frame clones and drops some. The sample yields 120,000 or so clones, more than 70% seen once. This TCR came from a man younger than 30 in good health and CMV-seronegative. The sequenced sample was PBMCs.

CDR3 protein: CASSFASSYNEQFF. The CDR3 DNA sequence: TGTGCCAGCAGCTTCGCCAGCTCCTACAATGAGCAGTTCTTC. The rearrangement links TRBV11-2 to TRBJ2-1; unclear D gene. Germline CDR1 reads SGHAT; CDR2 reads FQNNGV. The CDR3 is 14 amino acids. Between the trimmed V and J ends, which lost 3 bases and 0 bases, there was a span of 6 bases.